This T cell receptor beta chain was recovered during a study of cytomegalovirus exposure and HLA in healthy donors. Notes on the study in general: Reports indicated that the classifier achieved high specificity and sensitivity in diagnosing cytomegalovirus status. For most TCR sequences rarity was the rule, although some public TCRs occurred in many donors. The study put some 160 TCR beta chains on its list as cytomegalovirus-associated.

The junction had 10 bases not matched to a gene; V was cut back by 2 bases and J by 6 bases. The germline gives CDR1 SNHLY, CDR2 FYNNEI. The CDR3 has 16 residues. Points on this clone: The target antigen is unknown.

The repertoire was sequenced with immunoSEQ multiplex PCR; TCRdb's copy has only in-frame clones and lacks some. In the table there are 140,000 to 150,000 clones, approximately 90% of which are singletons. The chain links TRBV2 to TRBJ2-7; 10 bases fit TRBD2. The sample comprised PBMCs. This clonotype originated in a man between 18 and 35 years old in good health and CMV-seronegative. The DNA of the CDR3 is TGTGCCAGCAGTGAAAGATCACGTCTAGCGGGGGCCGAGCAGTACTTC. It is translated as CASSERSRLAGAEQYF.